The following is a T cell receptor beta chain sequence with its context. Its specificity is not known. These data belong to a study of shared clonotypes between healthy human individuals. CDR3 length equals 16 residues. Germline values: CDR1 SNHLY, CDR2 FYNNEI. Trimming took 0 bases from V and 1 from J, leaving 13 bases between them. Some clones are missing from TCRdb's copy, which holds only in-frame ones; the method was immunoSEQ multiplex PCR. The sample shows 1.5 million to 2.5 million clones, about 95% of them seen only once. The naive CD8 subset, CD45RO-negative cells positively selected for CCR7, excluded terminally differentiated effector memory CD45RA+ cells. The study enrolled healthy HIV-negative adults without recent acute infections or vaccinations as donors. Study conclusions and caveats: Clonotype sharing across a few donors was observed for around 4.5% of naive CD4 clonotypes.

Specimen: naive CD8+ T cells sorted from blood. The chain links TRBV2 to TRBJ2-7; D is unresolved. The TCR comes from a man younger than 35 in good health. CDR3 in DNA: TGTGCCAGCAGTGAAGCGCTCCCGCAGTCATCCTACGAGCAGTACTTC. This sequence encodes CASSEALPQSSYEQYF.